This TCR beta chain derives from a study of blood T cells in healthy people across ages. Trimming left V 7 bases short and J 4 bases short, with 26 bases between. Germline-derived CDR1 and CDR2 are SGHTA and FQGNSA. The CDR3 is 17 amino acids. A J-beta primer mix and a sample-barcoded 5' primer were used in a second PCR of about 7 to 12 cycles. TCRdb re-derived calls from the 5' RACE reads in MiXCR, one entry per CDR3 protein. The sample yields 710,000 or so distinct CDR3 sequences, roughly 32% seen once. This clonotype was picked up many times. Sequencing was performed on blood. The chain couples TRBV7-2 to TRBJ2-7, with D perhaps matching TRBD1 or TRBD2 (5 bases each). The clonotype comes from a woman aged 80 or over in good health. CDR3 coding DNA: TGTGCCAGCACCATCACGCGGTTGGGGACGATATCTTACGAGCAGTACTTC. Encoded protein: CASTITRLGTISYEQYF.